These 10 T cell receptor beta chains originate from one sample sequenced in a study of T cell responses to AZD1222 COVID-19 vaccine. Method: immunoSEQ multiplex PCR; TCRdb's copy keeps in-frame clones and lacks some. The table lists about 66,000 clones, 75% to 95% of them singletons. This specimen was peripheral blood, taken 28 days after the second dose of the MenACWY control vaccine. The receptors shown here come from an adult who received the MenACWY meningococcal vaccine as a control.

The chain has TRBV5-4 and TRBJ2-2; no reliable D call. This CDR3 comprises 14 residues. V dropped 4 bases and J dropped 5 bases, with 12 bases sitting between them. Germline assignment: CDR1 SGHNT and CDR2 YYREEE (reference sequence). The CDR3 DNA is TGTGCCAGCAGCCTAAATATCGGGACCGGGGAGCTGTTTTTT. This codes for CASSLNIGTGELFF.

This chain uses TRBV21-1 with TRBJ1-1; TRBD1 is the table's D call, not checked against the DNA. TRBV21-1 is given as a pseudogene. This CDR3 spans 18 amino acids. The chain's CDR3 is CASSKGSRDRDMNTEAFF. The CDR3 DNA reads as TGTGCCAGCAGCAAAGGCTCTAGGGACAGGGACATGAACACTGAAGCTTTCTTT.

The chain is built from TRBV5-6 and TRBJ2-1, with 8 bases lining up with TRBD2. The CDR3 totals 17 residues. The germline CDR1 and CDR2 sequences are SGHDT and YYEEEE. With V trimmed by 5 bases and J by 0 bases, 10 bases remained unmatched. Here the CDR3 reads CASSYWASGFSYNEQFF. For the CDR3, the DNA is TGTGCCAGCAGTTATTGGGCTAGCGGGTTCTCCTACAATGAGCAGTTCTTC.

This chain links TRBV27 with TRBJ1-1; the D gene is possibly TRBD1 (6 bases). Germline CDR1 is MNHEY and CDR2 is SMNVEV (reference sequence). The V gene lost 3 bases and the J gene lost 4 bases, with 12 bases spanning the gap. The CDR3 spans 14 residues. CDR3 nucleotide sequence: TGTGCCAGCAGTTTGAAGGGGGGAATCACTGAAGCTTTCTTT. It is translated as CASSLKGGITEAFF.

The gene calls are TRBV6-4 and TRBJ2-3; TRBD2 is a possible D gene (7 bases). Germline loops: CDR1 MRHNA, CDR2 SNTAGT. Trimming removed 6 bases from V and 2 bases from J, with 15 bases in between. This CDR3 contains 15 residues. The CDR3 sequence: CASREGGATTDTQYF. CDR3 bases: TGTGCCAGCAGAGAAGGGGGGGCCACCACAGATACGCAGTATTTT.

This chain joins TRBV6-5 and TRBJ1-5; a possible D gene is TRBD1 (5 bases). Germline CDR1 MNHEY, CDR2 SVGAGI. V shed 6 bases and J shed 6 bases, with 15 bases lying between them. CDR3 length equals 14 residues. As DNA, the CDR3 is TGTGCCAGCAGCCGGCAGGGATCCGGTCAGCCCCAGCATTTT. This sequence encodes CASSRQGSGQPQHF.

The genes are TRBV2 and TRBJ2-2; D may be TRBD2 (5 bases). This CDR3 has 14 amino acids. The germline V gene encodes CDR1 SNHLY and CDR2 FYNNEI. Trimming removed 6 bases from V and 3 bases from J, with 11 bases in between. The DNA of the CDR3 is TGTGCCAGCAGCGGAGCGGATTACACCGGGGAGCTGTTTTTT. Protein product: CASSGADYTGELFF.

The CDR3 sequence is CAISEVNQPQHF. Here the CDR3 DNA reads TGTGCCATCAGTGAGGTTAATCAGCCCCAGCATTTT. This chain links TRBV10-3 with TRBJ1-5; D gene unclear. V was cut by 2 bases and J by 4 bases, with 3 bases left in between. The CDR3 spans 12 residues. CDR1 is ENHRY, CDR2 SYGVKD, per germline.

The chain links TRBV12-5 to TRBJ2-2; tentative D call: TRBD2 (5 bases). Trimming took off 3 bases at V and 4 bases at J, with 15 bases between the two ends. The CDR3 contains 16 residues. CDR1 and CDR2 from the germline V gene are LGHNT and FRNRAP. This CDR3 is CASGFGRGPGTGELFF. In nucleotides, the CDR3 is TGTGCTAGTGGTTTCGGGCGCGGGCCTGGCACCGGGGAGCTGTTTTTT.

V is TRBV24-1 and J is TRBJ2-5; the match to TRBD2 covers 8 bases. This CDR3 has 15 amino acids. V lost 7 bases, J lost 5 bases, and 11 bases stayed unmatched. Germline assignment: CDR1 KGHDR and CDR2 SFDVKD. The CDR3 nucleotides are TGTGCCACCAGCCGGGGGGGCTCAGACGGGGAGACCCAGTACTTC. Translated, it gives CATSRGGSDGETQYF.